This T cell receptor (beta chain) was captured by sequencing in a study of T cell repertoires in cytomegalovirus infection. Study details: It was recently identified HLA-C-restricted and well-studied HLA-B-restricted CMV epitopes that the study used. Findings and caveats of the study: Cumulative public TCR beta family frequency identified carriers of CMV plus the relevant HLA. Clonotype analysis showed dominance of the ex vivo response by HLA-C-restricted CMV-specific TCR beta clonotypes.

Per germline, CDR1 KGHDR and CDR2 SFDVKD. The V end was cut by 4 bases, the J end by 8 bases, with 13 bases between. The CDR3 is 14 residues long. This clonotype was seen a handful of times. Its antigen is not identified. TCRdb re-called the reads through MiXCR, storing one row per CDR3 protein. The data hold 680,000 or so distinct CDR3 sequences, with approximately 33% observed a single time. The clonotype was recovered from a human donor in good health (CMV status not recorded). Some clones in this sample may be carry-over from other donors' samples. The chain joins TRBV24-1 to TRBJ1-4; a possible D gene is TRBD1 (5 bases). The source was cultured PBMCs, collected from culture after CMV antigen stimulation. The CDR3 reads CATSDPGRNEKLFF. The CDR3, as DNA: TGTGCCACCAGTGACCCGGGACGAAACGAAAAACTGTTTTTT.